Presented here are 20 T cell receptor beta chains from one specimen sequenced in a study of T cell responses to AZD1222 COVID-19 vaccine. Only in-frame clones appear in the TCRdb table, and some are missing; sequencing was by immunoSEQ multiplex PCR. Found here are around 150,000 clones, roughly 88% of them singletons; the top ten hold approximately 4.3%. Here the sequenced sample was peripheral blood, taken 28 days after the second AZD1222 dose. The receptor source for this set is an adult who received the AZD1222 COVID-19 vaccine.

The CDR3 nucleotides are TGTGCCAGCAGCCGACAACGGGACAGGGGGCGAGGAGGAGGTGGCTACACCTTC. This translates into CASSRQRDRGRGGGGYTF. V is TRBV7-9 and J is TRBJ1-2, with 12 bases fitting TRBD1. CDR3 length: 18 residues. With V trimmed by 5 bases and J by 7 bases, 17 bases remained unmatched. Germline V gives CDR1 SEHNR, CDR2 FQNEAQ (reference sequence).

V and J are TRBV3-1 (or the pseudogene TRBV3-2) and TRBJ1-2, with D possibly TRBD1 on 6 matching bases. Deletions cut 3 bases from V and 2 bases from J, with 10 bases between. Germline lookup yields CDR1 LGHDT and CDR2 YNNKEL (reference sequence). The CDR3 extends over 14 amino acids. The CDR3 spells CASSQGAQNYGYTF. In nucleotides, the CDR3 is TGTGCCAGCAGCCAGGGGGCGCAGAACTATGGCTACACCTTC.

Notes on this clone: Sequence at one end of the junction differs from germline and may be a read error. The DNA for the CDR3 is TGCGCCAGCAGTGCTAGGGGGCTCTTGGATTTT. It encodes CASSARGLLDF. The chain joins TRBV10-2 to TRBJ2-3; 7 bases fit TRBD1. Germline V gives CDR1 WSHSY, CDR2 SAAADI. This CDR3 has 11 amino acids.

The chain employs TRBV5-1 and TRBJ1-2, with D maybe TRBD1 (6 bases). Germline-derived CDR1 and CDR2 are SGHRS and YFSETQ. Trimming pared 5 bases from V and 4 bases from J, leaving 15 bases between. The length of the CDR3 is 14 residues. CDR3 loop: CASRRGQQIYGYTF. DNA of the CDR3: TGCGCCAGCAGGAGGGGACAACAAATCTATGGCTACACCTTC.

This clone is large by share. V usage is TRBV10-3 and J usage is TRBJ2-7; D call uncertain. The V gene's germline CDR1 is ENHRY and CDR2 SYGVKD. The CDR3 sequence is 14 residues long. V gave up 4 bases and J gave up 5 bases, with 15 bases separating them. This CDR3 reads CAISGYSAWDEQYF. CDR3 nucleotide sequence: TGTGCCATCAGTGGTTACAGCGCCTGGGACGAGCAGTACTTC.

The CDR3, as DNA: TGTGCCAGCAGCAACCCGACTGCAATGGACGGCTACACCTTC. Amino acids: CASSNPTAMDGYTF. The chain is built from TRBV5-4 and TRBJ1-2, with D unclear. Germline CDR1 reads SGHNT; CDR2 reads YYREEE (reference sequence). Deletions cut 4 bases from V and 8 bases from J, with 18 bases between. The CDR3 contains 14 residues.

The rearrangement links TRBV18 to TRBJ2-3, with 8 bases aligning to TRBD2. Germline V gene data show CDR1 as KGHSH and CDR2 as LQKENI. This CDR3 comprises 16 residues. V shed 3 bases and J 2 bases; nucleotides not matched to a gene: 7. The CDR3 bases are TGTGCCAGCTCACCCTTAGCGGGGAACCCCACAGATACGCAGTATTTT. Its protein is CASSPLAGNPTDTQYF. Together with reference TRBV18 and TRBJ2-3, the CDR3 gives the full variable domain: NAGVMQNPRHLVRRRGQEARLRCSPMKGHSHVYWYRQLPEEGLKFMVYLQKENIIDESGMPKERFSAEFPKEGPSILRIQQVVRGDSAAYFCASSPLAGNPTDTQYFGPGTRLTVL.

CDR3 in amino acids: CASSPNSGANVLTF. The CDR3 DNA reads as TGCGCCAGCAGCCCGAACTCTGGGGCCAACGTCCTGACTTTC. V and J are TRBV5-1 and TRBJ2-6; D remains unclear. This CDR3 contains 14 residues. CDR1 is SGHRS and CDR2 is YFSETQ in the germline V gene. Trimming took 4 bases from V and 0 from J, leaving 5 bases between them.

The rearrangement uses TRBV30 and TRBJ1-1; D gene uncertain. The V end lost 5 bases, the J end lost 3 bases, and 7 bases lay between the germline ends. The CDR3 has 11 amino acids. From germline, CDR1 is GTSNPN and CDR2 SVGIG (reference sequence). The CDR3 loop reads CAWGRDTEAFF. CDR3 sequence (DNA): TGTGCCTGGGGCCGAGACACTGAAGCTTTCTTT.

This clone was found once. The CDR3 here is CATNDRGHGYTF. The DNA of the CDR3 is TGTGCCACCAATGACAGGGGGCATGGCTACACCTTC. This chain uses TRBV18 with TRBJ1-2, with 10 bases that match TRBD1. The CDR3 length is 12 residues. Germline V gives CDR1 KGHSH, CDR2 LQKENI. V shed 10 bases and J 6 bases; nucleotides not matched to a gene: 5.

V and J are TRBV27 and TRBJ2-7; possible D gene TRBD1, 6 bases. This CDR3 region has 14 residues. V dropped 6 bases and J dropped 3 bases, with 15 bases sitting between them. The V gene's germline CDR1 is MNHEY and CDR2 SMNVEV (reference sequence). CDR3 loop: CASSFRDKGYEQYF. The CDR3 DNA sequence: TGTGCCAGCAGCTTTCGGGACAAAGGCTACGAGCAGTACTTC.

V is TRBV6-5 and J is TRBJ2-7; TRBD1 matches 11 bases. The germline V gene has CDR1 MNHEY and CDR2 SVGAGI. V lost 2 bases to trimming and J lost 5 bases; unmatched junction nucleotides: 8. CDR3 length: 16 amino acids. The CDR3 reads CASSYPAGQGVNEQYF. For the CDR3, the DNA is TGTGCCAGCAGTTACCCCGCGGGACAGGGGGTCAACGAGCAGTACTTC.

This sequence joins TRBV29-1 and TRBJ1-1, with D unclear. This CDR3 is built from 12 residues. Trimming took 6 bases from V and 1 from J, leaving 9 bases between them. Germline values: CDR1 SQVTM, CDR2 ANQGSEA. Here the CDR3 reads CSVPSGNTEAFF. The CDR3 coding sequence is TGCAGCGTCCCCTCAGGGAACACTGAAGCTTTCTTT. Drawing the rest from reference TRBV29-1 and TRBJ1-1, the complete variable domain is SAVISQKPSRDICQRGTSLTIQCQVDSQVTMMFWYRQQPGQSLTLIATANQGSEATYESGFVIDKFPISRPNLTFSTLTVSNMSPEDSSIYLCSVPSGNTEAFFGQGTRLTVV.

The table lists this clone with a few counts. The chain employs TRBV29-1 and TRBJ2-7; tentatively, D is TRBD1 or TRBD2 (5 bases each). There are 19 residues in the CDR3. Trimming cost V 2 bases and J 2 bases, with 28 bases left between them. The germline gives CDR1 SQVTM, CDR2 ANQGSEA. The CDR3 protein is CSVEIGAAGFDVRTYEQYF. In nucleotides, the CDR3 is TGCAGCGTTGAAATCGGGGCGGCTGGCTTCGATGTACGGACCTACGAGCAGTACTTC.

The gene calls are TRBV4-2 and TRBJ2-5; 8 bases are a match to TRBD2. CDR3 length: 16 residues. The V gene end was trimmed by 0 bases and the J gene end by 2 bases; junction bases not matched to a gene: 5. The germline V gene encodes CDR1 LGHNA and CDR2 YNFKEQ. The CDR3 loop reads CASSQEGSSGQETQYF. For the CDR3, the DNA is TGTGCCAGCAGCCAAGAGGGGTCTAGCGGGCAAGAGACCCAGTACTTC.

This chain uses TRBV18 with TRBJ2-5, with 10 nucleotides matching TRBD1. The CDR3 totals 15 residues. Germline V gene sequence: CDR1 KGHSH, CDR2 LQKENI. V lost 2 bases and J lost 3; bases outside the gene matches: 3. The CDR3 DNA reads TGTGCCAGCTCACCAGGGACAGGGGATGAAGAGACCCAGTACTTC. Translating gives CASSPGTGDEETQYF.

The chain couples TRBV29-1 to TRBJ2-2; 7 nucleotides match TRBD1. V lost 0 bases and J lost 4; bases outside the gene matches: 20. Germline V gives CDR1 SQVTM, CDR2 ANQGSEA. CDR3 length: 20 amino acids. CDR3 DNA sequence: TGCAGCGTTGAAGACCCGAAGCTGCCAAGCCCAACAGGGGTCACCGGGGAGCTGTTTTTT. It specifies CSVEDPKLPSPTGVTGELFF.

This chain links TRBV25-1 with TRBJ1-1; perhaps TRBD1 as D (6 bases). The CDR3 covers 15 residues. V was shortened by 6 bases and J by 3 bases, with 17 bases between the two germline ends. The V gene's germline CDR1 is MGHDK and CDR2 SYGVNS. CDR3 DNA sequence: TGTGCCAGCAGCGAAGGGGGACGAGCGTACACTGAAGCTTTCTTT. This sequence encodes CASSEGGRAYTEAFF.

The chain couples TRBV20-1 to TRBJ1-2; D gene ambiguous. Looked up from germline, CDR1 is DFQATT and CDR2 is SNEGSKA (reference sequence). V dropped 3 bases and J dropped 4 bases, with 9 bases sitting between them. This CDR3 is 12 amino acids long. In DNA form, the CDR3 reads TGCAGTGCTAGTGAAAACCCCTATGGCTACACCTTC. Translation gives CSASENPYGYTF.

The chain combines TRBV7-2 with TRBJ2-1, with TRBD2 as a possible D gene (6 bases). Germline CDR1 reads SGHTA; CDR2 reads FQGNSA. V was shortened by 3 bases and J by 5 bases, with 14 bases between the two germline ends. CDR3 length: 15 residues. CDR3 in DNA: TGTGCCAGCAGCTTGCCGGGAGCATCGAACAATGAGCAGTTCTTC. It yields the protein CASSLPGASNNEQFF.